These 29 T cell receptor beta chains were sequenced from one sample in a study of OX40 agonist ivuxolimab in advanced cancers. The library was made by the immunoSEQ multiplex PCR assay. Sourced from immuneACCESS, this table was stored by TCRdb with only in-frame sequences that have V and J called. A share of the clones is absent; for the studies checked, an unresolved V gene accounts for under half, and the remainder has no known explanation. Present in this sample are tens of thousands of clones, roughly nine tenths of which were seen just once. The ten largest clones add up to about 0.2% of the sample. The specimen comprised CD4+ or CD8+ T cells sorted from blood, sampled in a trial of the OX40 agonist ivuxolimab. The origin of the receptors is an adult with an advanced solid tumor such as melanoma, head and neck, liver or kidney cancer.

The V gene is TRBV30, the J gene TRBJ2-7; the D is unclear. Germline V lookup: CDR1 GTSNPN, CDR2 SVGIG (reference sequence). Between the trimmed V and J ends, which lost 4 bases and 3 bases, there was a span of 16 bases. CDR3 size: 14 residues. Written as DNA, the CDR3 is TGTGCCTGGAACCTAGACGAGAGGCACTACGAGCAGTACTTC. Translation: CAWNLDERHYEQYF. Based on the CDR3 plus reference TRBV30 and TRBJ2-7, the full variable domain is SQTIHQWPATLVQPVGSPLSLECTVEGTSNPNLYWYRQAAGRGLQLLFYSVGIGQISSEVPQNLSASRPQDRQFILSSKKLLLSDSGFYLCAWNLDERHYEQYFGPGTRLTVT.

The J gene is TRBJ2-5, the V gene TRBV5-1; TRBD1 aligns across 7 bases. V was pared by 5 bases and J by 6 bases, with 13 bases of the junction left unmatched. CDR3 size: 15 residues. Germline values: CDR1 SGHRS, CDR2 YFSETQ. The CDR3 DNA reads TGCGCCAGCAGTTTTACTCCGGGACAGACGCAGACCCAGTACTTC. It is translated as CASSFTPGQTQTQYF.

The genes are TRBV9 and TRBJ1-1; no definite D call. Germline V gene data show CDR1 as SGDLS and CDR2 as YYNGEE. CDR3 length equals 15 residues. V was clipped by 4 bases and J by 1 base, with 14 bases between them. CDR3 nucleotide sequence: TGTGCCAGCAGCCCGGACCCCATCGGGAACACTGAAGCTTTCTTT. As protein: CASSPDPIGNTEAFF.

V is TRBV5-5 and J is TRBJ1-3, with unresolved D. Germline V gene lookup returns CDR1 SGHKS and CDR2 YYEKEE (reference sequence). This CDR3 spans 15 amino acids. V was trimmed by 0 bases and J by 0 bases, leaving 7 bases between them. The CDR3 reads CASSLAGSSGNTIYF. CDR3 coding DNA: TGTGCCAGCAGCTTGGCCGGAAGCTCTGGAAACACCATATATTTT. Full variable domain (missing parts from reference TRBV5-5 and TRBJ1-3): DAGVTQSPTHLIKTRGQQVTLRCSPISGHKSVSWYQQVLGQGPQFIFQYYEKEERGRGNFPDRFSARQFPNYSSELNVNALLLGDSALYLCASSLAGSSGNTIYFGEGSWLTVV.

V usage is TRBV6-1 and J usage is TRBJ2-7, with D uncertain. V was trimmed by 2 bases and J by 3 bases, leaving 14 bases between them. Germline-derived CDR1 and CDR2 are MNHNS and SASEGT. The CDR3 has 15 residues. DNA for the CDR3: TGTGCCAGCAGTGAATTTGCAGTATTAAACTACGAGCAGTACTTC. Translation gives CASSEFAVLNYEQYF.

The DNA of the CDR3 is TGTGCCAGCAGTGGACTACAGGGTGTCGGGGAGCTGTTTTTT. Protein product: CASSGLQGVGELFF. The chain uses TRBV6-1 and TRBJ2-2, with a weak D call TRBD1 (6 bases). CDR3 length equals 14 residues. Germline V gene data show CDR1 as MNHNS and CDR2 as SASEGT. Trimming took 4 bases from V and 7 from J, leaving 13 bases between them.

V usage is TRBV9 and J usage is TRBJ2-3; TRBD2 matches 13 bases. Germline V lookup: CDR1 SGDLS, CDR2 YYNGEE. V trimming: 2 bases; J trimming: 6 bases; junction bases outside the gene matches: 9. The CDR3 totals 17 residues. The CDR3 sequence: CASSVETSGGRLDTQYF. The DNA of the CDR3 is TGTGCCAGCAGCGTGGAGACTAGCGGGGGGAGGCTTGATACGCAGTATTTT.

The rearrangement links TRBV28 to TRBJ1-4; no firm D call. The CDR3 spans 14 residues. V lost 10 bases and J lost 0, with 12 bases in between. Germline V gene data show CDR1 as MDHEN and CDR2 as SYDVKM. CDR3 coding DNA: TGTGCCACTCGGATGGGGTCAACTAATGAAAAACTGTTTTTT. Translation: CATRMGSTNEKLFF.

The genes are TRBV4-1 and TRBJ1-1; 8 nucleotides align to TRBD1. After removal of 4 bases from V and 0 bases from J, the junction contained 4 bases not matched to a gene. Germline CDR1 and CDR2: MGHRA and YSYEKL. There are 15 residues in the CDR3. CDR3 nucleotides: TGCGCCAGCAGCCTGGACAGGGCCATGAACACTGAAGCTTTCTTT. This translates into CASSLDRAMNTEAFF.

This clone was detected once. J is TRBJ1-1 and V is TRBV6-1; D gene unclear. The CDR3 runs to 13 residues. Trimming removed 2 bases from V and 0 bases from J, with 4 bases in between. Per the germline V gene, CDR1 is MNHNS and CDR2 is SASEGT. The CDR3 DNA reads TGTGCCAGCAGTGAAAAGATGAACACTGAAGCTTTCTTT. Protein product: CASSEKMNTEAFF.

The CDR3: CAGSSGGGSPLHF. The CDR3 DNA reads TGTGCCGGATCATCTGGGGGTGGTTCACCCCTCCACTTT. This chain joins TRBV2 and TRBJ1-6; D may be TRBD1 (5 bases). The CDR3 has 13 residues. Germline values: CDR1 SNHLY, CDR2 FYNNEI. V was clipped by 11 bases and J by 9 bases, with 17 bases between them.

This clone has only one observation. The gene calls are TRBV7-6 and TRBJ2-7, with D maybe TRBD1 (5 bases). Germline V lookup: CDR1 SGHVS, CDR2 FNYEAQ. Trimming stripped 1 base from V and 5 bases from J, with 15 bases between. The CDR3 is 15 amino acids. The CDR3 spells CASSLVAGLLDEQYF. The CDR3 coding sequence is TGTGCCAGCAGCTTAGTGGCAGGGTTGTTGGACGAGCAGTACTTC.

This chain links TRBV4-1 with TRBJ1-1, with 8 bases identical to TRBD1. Germline CDR1 MGHRA, CDR2 YSYEKL. V dropped 0 bases and J dropped 4; count of bases not matched to a gene: 4. CDR3 length: 15 amino acids. CDR3 in amino acids: CASSQDPRGLTEAFF. The CDR3 DNA follows: TGCGCCAGCAGCCAAGACCCCAGGGGGCTCACTGAAGCTTTCTTT.

The V call is TRBV7-2, the J call TRBJ2-7; D is undetermined. Germline CDR1 SGHTA, CDR2 FQGNSA. The CDR3 is 15 amino acids. Trimming removed 0 bases at V and 2 bases at J, with 11 bases between. In DNA, the CDR3 is TGTGCCAGCAGCTTAGCGGTGGGCGCCCCCTACGAGCAGTACTTC. Protein: CASSLAVGAPYEQYF.

The chain couples TRBV5-1 to TRBJ2-7; the D call may be TRBD1 or TRBD2 (6 bases each). This CDR3 is 18 amino acids long. Germline V CDR1 and CDR2: SGHRS, YFSETQ. Trimming cost V 4 bases and J 6 bases, with 29 bases left between them. For the CDR3, the DNA is TGCGCCAGCAGCCCCTCCCCCGCCGGCGGGACATTCTCCAGCGAGCAGTACTTC. Amino acid sequence: CASSPSPAGGTFSSEQYF.

The rearrangement joins TRBV6-1 to TRBJ1-4, with a possible D match to TRBD1 (5 bases). Germline CDR1 MNHNS, CDR2 SASEGT. CDR3 length: 15 amino acids. Trimming took 2 bases from V and 8 from J, leaving 15 bases between them. CDR3 DNA: TGTGCCAGCAGTGAAACGTGGGGGGGTCGGGAAAAACTGTTTTTT. This gives the protein CASSETWGGREKLFF.

The genes are TRBV19 and TRBJ2-2, with D perhaps being TRBD1 or TRBD2 (5 bases each). The CDR3 runs 15 residues. Per germline, CDR1 LNHDA and CDR2 SQIVND (reference sequence). With 5 bases removed from V and 4 bases from J, the gap between germline ends came to 14 bases. CDR3 amino acids: CASSPVGAITGELFF. For the CDR3, the DNA is TGTGCCAGTAGTCCAGTCGGGGCAATCACCGGGGAGCTGTTTTTT.

This chain uses TRBV7-9 with TRBJ2-3; TRBD1 or TRBD2 may be the D gene (6 bases each). The CDR3 consists of 18 residues. V lost 5 bases to trimming and J lost 0 bases, with 21 bases between them. Germline CDR1 and CDR2: SEHNR and FQNEAQ (reference sequence). The CDR3 spells CASSLQKGGTLSTDTQYF. The CDR3, as DNA: TGTGCCAGCAGCCTACAAAAAGGGGGGACACTGAGCACAGATACGCAGTATTTT.

A single count supports this clone. The chain is built from TRBV5-1 and TRBJ2-5; D remains unclear. The CDR3 runs to 12 residues. The germline gives CDR1 SGHRS, CDR2 YFSETQ. Trimming took 5 bases from V and 5 from J, leaving 10 bases between them. CDR3 in amino acids: CASRPLGETQYF. The CDR3, as DNA: TGCGCCAGCAGGCCCCTCGGGGAGACCCAGTACTTC.

The rearrangement uses TRBV7-8 and TRBJ2-3, with TRBD2 as a possible D gene (7 bases). V was cut by 5 bases and J by 8 bases, with 26 bases left in between. The CDR3 has 17 residues. CDR1 SGHVS and CDR2 FQNEAQ come from the germline V gene. The CDR3 here is CASSPDFGGGRSSTQYF. CDR3 nucleotides: TGTGCCAGCAGCCCCGACTTTGGGGGGGGCCGCTCGTCTACGCAGTATTTT.

In this sample, this clone turned up a few times. This chain joins TRBV19 and TRBJ1-1; 8 bases agree with TRBD1. The CDR3 extends over 12 amino acids. The germline V gene has CDR1 LNHDA and CDR2 SQIVND (reference sequence). The J segment lost 10 bases and the V segment lost 4 bases, leaving 5 bases of the junction unmatched. In DNA form, the CDR3 reads TGTGCCAGTAGTAGATTCGGACAGGGAGCTTTCTTT. Amino acid sequence: CASSRFGQGAFF. Using reference TRBV19 and TRBJ1-1 for the parts outside the CDR3, the full variable domain is DGGITQSPKYLFRKEGQNVTLSCEQNLNHDAMYWYRQDPGQGLRLIYYSQIVNDFQKGDIAEGYSVSREKKESFPLTVTSAQKNPTAFYLCASSRFGQGAFFGQGTRLTVV.

This clone has only a few counts. V and J are TRBV19 and TRBJ2-1; 12 bases map to TRBD2. The CDR3 contains 15 residues. Germline CDR1 and CDR2: LNHDA and SQIVND (reference sequence). Unmatched junction bases numbered 4, after V lost 3 bases and J lost 7 bases. The CDR3 protein is CASSMMTSGGNEQFF. As DNA, the CDR3 is TGTGCCAGTAGTATGATGACTAGCGGGGGTAATGAGCAGTTCTTC.

This chain links TRBV7-2 with TRBJ2-7; D gene uncertain. V lost 5 bases, J lost 0 bases, and 11 bases lay in between. There are 14 residues in the CDR3. CDR1 is SGHTA, CDR2 FQGNSA, per germline. In DNA form, the CDR3 reads TGTGCCAGCAGCCCCAAAACGGTCTCCTACGAGCAGTACTTC. As protein: CASSPKTVSYEQYF.

The chain combines TRBV27 with TRBJ1-6, with 7 nucleotides matching TRBD1. With 5 bases clipped from V and 8 bases from J, the junction kept 6 bases outside the gene matches. CDR3 size: 14 residues. Looked up from germline, CDR1 is MNHEY and CDR2 is SMNVEV (reference sequence). In DNA, the CDR3 is TGTGCCAGCAGTCGACAGGGAGTGTATTCACCCCTCCACTTT. Translation: CASSRQGVYSPLHF.

V and J are TRBV28 and TRBJ2-1, with 7 bases that match TRBD1. The trim removed 0 bases at V and 9 bases at J, leaving 11 bases unmatched. There are 16 residues in the CDR3. Germline V gene data show CDR1 as MDHEN and CDR2 as SYDVKM. The CDR3 region is CASSLWVGQVLGEQFF. The CDR3 coding sequence is TGTGCCAGCAGTTTATGGGTCGGACAGGTCCTGGGTGAGCAGTTCTTC.

The V call is TRBV6-6, the J call TRBJ2-1; 12 bases fit TRBD2. The V gene end was trimmed by 5 bases and the J gene end by 4 bases; junction bases not matched to a gene: 3. Germline V gene data show CDR1 as MNHNY and CDR2 as SVGAGI (reference sequence). This CDR3 region has 15 residues. The CDR3 sequence is CASSTTSGGYNEQFF. The CDR3 DNA sequence: TGTGCCAGCAGTACCACTAGCGGGGGGTACAATGAGCAGTTCTTC.

V and J are TRBV9 and TRBJ1-4; maybe TRBD1 (5 bases). This CDR3 is 18 amino acids long. V lost 0 bases to trimming and J lost 4 bases, with 19 bases between them. CDR1 SGDLS and CDR2 YYNGEE come from the germline V gene. CDR3 sequence: CASSVATRGGEHNEKLFF. The CDR3 DNA is TGTGCCAGCAGCGTAGCTACGAGGGGAGGTGAACATAATGAAAAACTGTTTTTT. Variable domain in full (rest from reference TRBV9 and TRBJ1-4): DSGVTQTPKHLITATGQRVTLRCSPRSGDLSVYWYQQSLDQGLQFLIQYYNGEERAKGNILERFSAQQFPDLHSELNLSSLELGDSALYFCASSVATRGGEHNEKLFFGSGTQLSVL.

The chain joins TRBV2 to TRBJ2-7, with D possibly being TRBD1 (5 bases). Germline CDR1 is SNHLY and CDR2 is FYNNEI. The CDR3 consists of 14 residues. V was shortened by 5 bases and J by 7 bases, with 18 bases between the two germline ends. CDR3 protein: CASSTGRSLREQYF. CDR3 sequence (DNA): TGTGCCAGCAGTACAGGACGGAGTTTAAGGGAGCAGTACTTC.

The chain links TRBV5-6 to TRBJ2-5; 7 bases are a match to TRBD2. The CDR3 totals 15 residues. The V segment lost 1 base and the J segment 5 bases; nucleotides outside the gene matches: 8. CDR1 and CDR2 from the germline V gene are SGHDT and YYEEEE. DNA of the CDR3: TGTGCCAGCAGCTTGAACGGGAGGAACGGTGAGACCCAGTACTTC. It specifies CASSLNGRNGETQYF.